This T cell receptor beta chain came from a study of early T cells in non-severe SARS-CoV-2 infection. In the study overall: The sequenced material was bulk RNA from unsorted whole blood, and its chains were unpaired.

There are many counts of this clonotype. CDR3 length: 13 amino acids. V dropped 7 bases and J dropped 5 bases, with 12 bases sitting between them. Germline values: CDR1 SEHNR, CDR2 FQNEAQ (reference sequence). Unique molecular identifiers tagged individual cDNA molecules. From the 5' RACE reads, TCRdb called clonotypes with MiXCR, one entry per CDR3 protein. The sample lists about 60,000 distinct CDR3 sequences, 8% to 9.5% occurring once. The sample comprised whole blood. V gene TRBV7-9 combines with J gene TRBJ2-1; weak D call: TRBD1 (5 bases). The source of this sequence is an adult who was a healthcare worker with PCR-confirmed SARS-CoV-2 infection or an uninfected control (not recorded which). Here the CDR3 DNA reads TGTGCCAGCACCTGGGGCCTAAACAATGAGCAGTTCTTC. Its protein product is CASTWGLNNEQFF.